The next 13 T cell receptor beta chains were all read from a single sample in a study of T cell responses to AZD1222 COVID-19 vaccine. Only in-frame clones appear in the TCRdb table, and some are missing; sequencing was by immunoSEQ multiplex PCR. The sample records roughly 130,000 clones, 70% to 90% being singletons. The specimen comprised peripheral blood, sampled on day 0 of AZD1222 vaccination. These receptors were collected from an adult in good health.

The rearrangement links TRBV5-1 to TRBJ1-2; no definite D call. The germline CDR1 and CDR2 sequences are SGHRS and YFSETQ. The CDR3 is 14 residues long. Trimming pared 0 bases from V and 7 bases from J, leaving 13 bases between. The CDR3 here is CASSLGVEAGGYTF. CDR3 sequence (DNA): TGCGCCAGCAGCTTGGGAGTCGAGGCGGGTGGCTACACCTTC.

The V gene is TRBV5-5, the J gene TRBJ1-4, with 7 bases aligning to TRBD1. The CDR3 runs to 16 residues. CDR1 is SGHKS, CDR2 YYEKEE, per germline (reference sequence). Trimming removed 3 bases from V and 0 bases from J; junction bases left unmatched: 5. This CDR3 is CASSSPGTATNEKLFF. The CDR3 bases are TGTGCCAGCAGCTCCCCCGGGACAGCAACTAATGAAAAACTGTTTTTT.

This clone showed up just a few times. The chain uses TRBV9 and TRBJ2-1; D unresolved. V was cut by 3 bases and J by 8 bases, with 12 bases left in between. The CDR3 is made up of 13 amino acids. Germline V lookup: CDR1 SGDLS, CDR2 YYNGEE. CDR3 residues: CASSAPPQDEQFF. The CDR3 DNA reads TGTGCCAGCAGCGCACCCCCCCAAGATGAGCAGTTCTTC.

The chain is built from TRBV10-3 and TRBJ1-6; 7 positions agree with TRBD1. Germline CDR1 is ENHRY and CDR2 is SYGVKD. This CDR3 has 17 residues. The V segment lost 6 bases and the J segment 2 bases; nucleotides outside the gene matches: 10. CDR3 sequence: CAIRAGTEYAYNSPLHF. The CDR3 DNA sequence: TGTGCCATCAGAGCCGGGACAGAATATGCCTATAATTCACCCCTCCACTTT.

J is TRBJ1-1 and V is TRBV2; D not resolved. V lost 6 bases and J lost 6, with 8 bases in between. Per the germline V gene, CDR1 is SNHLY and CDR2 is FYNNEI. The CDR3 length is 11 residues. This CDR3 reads CASREGSEAFF. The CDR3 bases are TGTGCCAGCAGGGAGGGTTCTGAAGCTTTCTTT.

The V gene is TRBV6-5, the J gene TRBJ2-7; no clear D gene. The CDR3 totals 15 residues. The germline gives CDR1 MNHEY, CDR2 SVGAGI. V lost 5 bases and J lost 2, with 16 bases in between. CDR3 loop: CASSIGTYVPYEQYF. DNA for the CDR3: TGTGCCAGCAGTATCGGCACTTACGTTCCCTACGAGCAGTACTTC.

CDR3 residues: CASSPGHPTEAFF. The CDR3 DNA reads as TGTGCCAGCAGCCCCGGACATCCCACTGAAGCTTTCTTT. The chain uses TRBV5-4 and TRBJ1-1; D might be TRBD1 (5 bases). The V gene lost 4 bases and the J gene lost 4 bases, with 11 bases spanning the gap. The CDR3 loop spans 13 amino acids. From germline, CDR1 is SGHNT and CDR2 YYREEE (reference sequence). Looking up the rest from reference TRBV5-4 and TRBJ1-1 gives the full variable domain: ETGVTQSPTHLIKTRGQQVTLRCSSQSGHNTVSWYQQALGQGPQFIFQYYREEENGRGNFPPRFSGLQFPNYSSELNVNALELDDSALYLCASSPGHPTEAFFGQGTRLTVV.

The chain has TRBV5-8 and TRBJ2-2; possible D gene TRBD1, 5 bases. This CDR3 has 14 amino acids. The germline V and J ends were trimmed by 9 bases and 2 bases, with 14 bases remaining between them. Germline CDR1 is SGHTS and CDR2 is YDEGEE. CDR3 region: CAIRTLTNTGELFF. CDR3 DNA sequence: TGTGCCATAAGGACACTCACAAACACCGGGGAGCTGTTTTTT.

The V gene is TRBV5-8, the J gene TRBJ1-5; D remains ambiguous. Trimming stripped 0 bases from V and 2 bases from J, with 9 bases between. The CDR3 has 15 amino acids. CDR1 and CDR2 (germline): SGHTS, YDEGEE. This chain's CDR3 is CASSLGRVGNQPQHF. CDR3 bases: TGTGCCAGCAGCTTGGGGAGGGTTGGCAATCAGCCCCAGCATTTT.

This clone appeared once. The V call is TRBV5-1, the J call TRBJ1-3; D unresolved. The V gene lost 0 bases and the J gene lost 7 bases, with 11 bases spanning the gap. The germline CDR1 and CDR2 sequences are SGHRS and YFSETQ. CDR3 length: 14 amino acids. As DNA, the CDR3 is TGCGCCAGCAGCTTGGGAGGGATGGATAACACCATATATTTT. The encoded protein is CASSLGGMDNTIYF.

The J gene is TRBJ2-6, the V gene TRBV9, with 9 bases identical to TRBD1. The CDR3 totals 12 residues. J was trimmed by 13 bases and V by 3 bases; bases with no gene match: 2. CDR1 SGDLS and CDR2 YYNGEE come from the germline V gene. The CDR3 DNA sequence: TGTGCCAGCAGCGAGGGACAGGGAGTCCTGACTTTC. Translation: CASSEGQGVLTF.

The CDR3 region is CASSYGKVTEAFF. The CDR3 DNA sequence: TGTGCCAGCAGTTACGGGAAGGTCACTGAAGCTTTCTTT. V gene TRBV6-5 combines with J gene TRBJ1-1; D remains ambiguous. Deletions cut 2 bases from V and 4 bases from J, with 8 bases between. The CDR3 sequence is 13 residues long. CDR1 is MNHEY, CDR2 SVGAGI, per germline.

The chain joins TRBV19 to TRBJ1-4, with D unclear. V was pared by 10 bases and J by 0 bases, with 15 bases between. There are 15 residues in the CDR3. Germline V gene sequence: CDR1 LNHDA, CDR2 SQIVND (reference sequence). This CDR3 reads CANTPAGSTNEKLFF. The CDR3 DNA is TGTGCCAACACCCCGGCGGGCTCAACTAATGAAAAACTGTTTTTT.